These T cell receptor beta chains were read from a single sample in a study of T cell repertoires in cytomegalovirus infection. TCRdb re-called the reads through MiXCR, storing one row per CDR3 protein. This table has some 270,000 distinct CDR3 sequences, approximately 15% appearing once. Sequencing was done on a sample of CD8+ T cells from PBMCs. These receptors came from a human donor in good health (CMV status not recorded). Some clones in this sample may be carry-over from other donors' samples. CDR3s include the opening cysteine and the closing phenylalanine or tryptophan. D genes are given only for firm matches. A row's size may be missing; if present it is once, few, many or a size class.

j_call clone_size d_call v_call cdr3_aa cdr3_nt
TRBJ2-7 few TRBD1 TRBV20-1 CSALAGTGIGEQYF TGCAGTGCTTTAGCTGGGACAGGGATAGGCGAGCAGTACTTC
TRBJ1-5 NA NA TRBV12-3/TRBV12-4 CASSKGPDDQPQHF TGTGCCAGCAGTAAGGGGCCGGACGATCAGCCTCAGCATTTT
TRBJ2-4 NA NA TRBV7-9 CASSLGGTLAKNIQYF TGTGCCAGCAGCTTAGGGGGGACCTTAGCCAAAAACATTCAGTACTTC
TRBJ2-4 NA TRBD1 TRBV11-2 CASSLDFGAPGRGRVKNIQYF TGTGCCAGCAGCTTAGATTTTGGGGCTCCGGGCAGGGGGCGAGTCAAAAACATTCAGTACTTC
TRBJ2-1 NA TRBD2 TRBV4-1 CASSQELLAGNEQFF TGCGCCAGCAGCCAAGAATTATTAGCGGGGAATGAGCAGTTCTTC
TRBJ2-1 few NA TRBV6-5 CASSYSAGQSYYNEQFF TGTGCCAGCAGTTACTCGGCGGGCCAGTCTTACTACAATGAGCAGTTCTTC
TRBJ2-1 many NA TRBV28 CASRDQGGRDEQFF TGTGCCAGCAGGGACCAGGGGGGGCGGGATGAGCAGTTCTTC
TRBJ2-5 NA NA TRBV10-3 CAISESQGAKETQYF TGTGCCATCAGTGAGTCACAGGGAGCCAAAGAGACCCAGTACTTC
TRBJ1-3 NA NA TRBV19 CATQLGDEDTIYF TGTGCCACCCAGCTCGGGGATGAGGACACCATATATTTT
TRBJ1-2 NA NA TRBV19 CASTHDSLDGYTF TGTGCCAGTACCCATGATTCGTTGGATGGCTACACCTTC
TRBJ2-7 NA TRBD1 TRBV12-3/TRBV12-4 CASTQGAPYEQYF TGTGCCAGCACCCAGGGGGCACCCTACGAGCAGTACTTC
TRBJ2-2 few NA TRBV6-2/TRBV6-3 CASSYSGGAGTTAGELFF TGTGCCAGCAGTTACTCGGGGGGTGCAGGGACGACCGCCGGGGAGCTGTTTTTT
TRBJ2-3 few NA TRBV20-1 CSARDWGKSSRDTDTQYF TGCAGTGCTAGAGATTGGGGCAAATCTTCAAGGGATACAGATACGCAGTATTTT
TRBJ2-7 NA TRBD1 TRBV25-1 CASSDGTGEQYF TGTGCCAGCAGTGATGGGACAGGCGAGCAGTACTTC
TRBJ2-7 NA TRBD1 TRBV19 CASSMTGESEQYF TGTGCCAGTAGTATGACAGGGGAGAGCGAGCAGTACTTC
TRBJ1-5 many NA TRBV7-2 CASSRESGAWYSNQPQHF TGTGCCAGCAGTAGGGAATCGGGTGCCTGGTATAGCAATCAGCCCCAGCATTTT
TRBJ2-1 many TRBD1 TRBV28 CASSLGSEVWDRVNEQFF TGTGCCAGCAGTTTAGGGTCAGAGGTATGGGACAGGGTCAATGAGCAGTTCTTC
TRBJ1-1 NA NA TRBV29-1 CSVVGMDTEAFF TGCAGCGTTGTTGGGATGGACACTGAAGCTTTCTTT
TRBJ1-4 few NA TRBV7-9 CASTTDASLLNEKLFF TGTGCCAGCACCACAGACGCCTCCCTTCTCAATGAAAAACTGTTTTTT
TRBJ1-1 few NA TRBV20-1 CSARSFAFF TGCAGTGCTAGAAGTTTTGCTTTCTTT
TRBJ1-1 NA NA TRBV19 CASSTSGIAEAFF TGTGCCAGTAGTACATCAGGGATTGCTGAAGCTTTCTTT
TRBJ2-7 NA TRBD1 TRBV12-3/TRBV12-4 CASSFKTRTGDYYEQYF TGTGCCAGCAGTTTCAAGACGAGGACAGGGGACTACTACGAGCAGTACTTC
TRBJ2-1 NA TRBD2 TRBV2 CATGEAGGRDEQFF TGTGCCACAGGGGAGGCGGGGGGGCGGGATGAGCAGTTCTTC
TRBJ2-1 few NA TRBV6-2/TRBV6-3 CATYRSNEQFF TGTGCCACCTACCGGAGCAATGAGCAGTTCTTC
TRBJ2-3 NA TRBD2 TRBV6-6 CASSYLGLAGGTDTQYF TGTGCCAGCAGTTATTTAGGACTAGCGGGGGGCACAGATACGCAGTATTTT
TRBJ2-3 few NA TRBV6-1 CAIHVGDTQYF TGTGCCATCCATGTAGGAGATACGCAGTATTTT
TRBJ2-1 NA NA TRBV6-6 CASRYTSRVRNEQFF TGTGCCAGCAGGTACACTAGCCGAGTTAGAAATGAGCAGTTCTTC
TRBJ1-6 many NA TRBV7-8 CASSLGGTGGSPLHF TGTGCCAGCAGCTTGGGAGGGACCGGCGGTTCACCCCTCCACTTT
TRBJ2-5 many NA TRBV7-2 CASSLNGWETQYF TGTGCCAGCAGCTTAAATGGGTGGGAGACCCAGTACTTC
TRBJ2-1 many TRBD2 TRBV7-2 CASTSSGGQLDEQFF TGTGCCAGCACCTCTAGCGGGGGGCAACTGGATGAGCAGTTCTTC
TRBJ1-1 many NA TRBV28 CATLGPVRYTEAFF TGTGCCACCCTAGGGCCGGTTCGGTACACTGAAGCTTTCTTT
TRBJ2-1 many NA TRBV12-3/TRBV12-4 CASSLGQVNEQFF TGTGCCAGCAGTTTAGGACAGGTCAATGAGCAGTTCTTC
TRBJ2-1 NA TRBD2 TRBV7-9 CASSRVLAGSDEQFF TGTGCCAGCAGCCGGGTCTTAGCGGGGTCTGATGAGCAGTTCTTC
TRBJ1-4 NA TRBD1 TRBV6-5 CASSWTGGIKLFF TGTGCCAGCAGCTGGACAGGAGGAATAAAACTGTTTTTT
TRBJ2-1 few TRBD2 TRBV28 CASSLRGGSRDEQFF TGTGCCAGCAGTTTAAGGGGAGGGTCCCGGGATGAGCAGTTCTTC
TRBJ2-7 many TRBD1 TRBV28 CASSGPGQASWNYEQYF TGTGCCAGCAGTGGTCCGGGACAGGCGTCTTGGAACTACGAGCAGTACTTC
TRBJ1-4 NA NA TRBV4-3 CASSQDLVKGATNEKLFF TGCGCCAGCAGCCAAGATCTGGTCAAGGGGGCAACTAATGAAAAACTGTTTTTT
TRBJ2-7 many TRBD1 TRBV29-1 CSVDGQGLSSNEQYF TGCAGCGTTGACGGACAGGGGTTGAGTTCAAATGAGCAGTACTTC
TRBJ1-4 many NA TRBV7-8 CASSLRDLEGEKLFF TGTGCCAGCAGCCTCCGGGACCTCGAAGGGGAAAAACTGTTTTTT
TRBJ2-7 NA TRBD1 TRBV14 CASSHADRGLGQYF TGTGCCAGCAGCCATGCGGACAGGGGTTTGGGGCAGTACTTC
TRBJ1-1 NA NA TRBV7-9 CASSPPSQGYTEAFF TGTGCCAGCAGCCCACCCTCCCAGGGATATACTGAAGCTTTCTTT
TRBJ2-2 many NA TRBV7-2 CASSLVAGPHTGELFF TGTGCCAGCAGCTTAGTTGCGGGGCCCCACACCGGGGAGCTGTTTTTT